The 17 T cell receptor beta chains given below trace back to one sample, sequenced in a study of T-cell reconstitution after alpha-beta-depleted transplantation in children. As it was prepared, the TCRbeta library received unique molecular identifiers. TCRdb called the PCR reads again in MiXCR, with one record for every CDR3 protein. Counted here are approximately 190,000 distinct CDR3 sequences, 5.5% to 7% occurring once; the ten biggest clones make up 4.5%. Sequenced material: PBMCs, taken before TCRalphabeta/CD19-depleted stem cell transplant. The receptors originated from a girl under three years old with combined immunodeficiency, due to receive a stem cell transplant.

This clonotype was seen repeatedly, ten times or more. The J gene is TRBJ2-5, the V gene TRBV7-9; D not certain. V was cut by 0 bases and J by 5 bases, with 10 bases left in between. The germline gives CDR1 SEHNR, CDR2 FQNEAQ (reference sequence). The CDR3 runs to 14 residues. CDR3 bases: TGTGCCAGCAGCTTAGCCAGAGGAGTGGAGACCCAGTACTTC. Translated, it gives CASSLARGVETQYF.

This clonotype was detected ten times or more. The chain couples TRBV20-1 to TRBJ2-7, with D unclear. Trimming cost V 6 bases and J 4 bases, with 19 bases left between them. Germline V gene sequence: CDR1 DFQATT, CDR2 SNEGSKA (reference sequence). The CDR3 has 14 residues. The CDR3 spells CSAGIAGLLYEQYF. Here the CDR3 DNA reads TGCAGTGCCGGAATTGCCGGCCTTCTATACGAGCAGTACTTC.

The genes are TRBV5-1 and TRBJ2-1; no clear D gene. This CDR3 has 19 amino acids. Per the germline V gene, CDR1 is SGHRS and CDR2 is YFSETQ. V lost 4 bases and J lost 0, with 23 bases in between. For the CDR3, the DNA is TGCGCCAGCAGCCCCGCGCGAGGCCCCCCCCCTTACTCCTACAATGAGCAGTTCTTC. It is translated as CASSPARGPPPYSYNEQFF.

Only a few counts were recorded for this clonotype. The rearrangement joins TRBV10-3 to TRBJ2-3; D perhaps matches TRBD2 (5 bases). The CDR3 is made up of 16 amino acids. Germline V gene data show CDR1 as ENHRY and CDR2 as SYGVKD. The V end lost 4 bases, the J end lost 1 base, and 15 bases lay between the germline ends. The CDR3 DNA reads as TGTGCCATCAGTGTCAACGAGGGCAGCCGCACAGATACGCAGTATTTT. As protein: CAISVNEGSRTDTQYF.

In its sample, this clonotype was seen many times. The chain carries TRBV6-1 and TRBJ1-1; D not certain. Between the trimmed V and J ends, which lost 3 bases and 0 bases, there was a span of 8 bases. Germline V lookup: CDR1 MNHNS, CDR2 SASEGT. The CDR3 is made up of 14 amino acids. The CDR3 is CASSDQYMNTEAFF. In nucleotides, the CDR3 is TGTGCCAGCAGTGACCAATACATGAACACTGAAGCTTTCTTT.

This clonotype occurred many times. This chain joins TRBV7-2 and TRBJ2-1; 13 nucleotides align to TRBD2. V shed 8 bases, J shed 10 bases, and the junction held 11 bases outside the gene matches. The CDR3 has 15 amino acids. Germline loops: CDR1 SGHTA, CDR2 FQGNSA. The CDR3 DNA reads TGTGCCAGCCTGCCGCGGACTAGCGGGAGTTTGGAGCAGTTCTTC. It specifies CASLPRTSGSLEQFF.

CDR3 DNA sequence: TGTGCCAGCCAGGCGACAGTTTTTCGGAACACCGGGGAGCTGTTTTTT. Amino acid sequence: CASQATVFRNTGELFF. This sequence joins TRBV2 and TRBJ2-2; possible D gene TRBD1, 5 bases. Germline V gene lookup returns CDR1 SNHLY and CDR2 FYNNEI. Trimming left V 8 bases short and J 1 base short, with 17 bases between. This CDR3 spans 16 amino acids. Using reference TRBV2 and TRBJ2-2 for the parts outside the CDR3, the full variable domain is EPEVTQTPSHQVTQMGQEVILRCVPISNHLYFYWYRQILGQKVEFLVSFYNNEISEKSEIFDDQFSVERPDGSNFTLKIRSTKLEDSAMYFCASQATVFRNTGELFFGEGSRLTVL.

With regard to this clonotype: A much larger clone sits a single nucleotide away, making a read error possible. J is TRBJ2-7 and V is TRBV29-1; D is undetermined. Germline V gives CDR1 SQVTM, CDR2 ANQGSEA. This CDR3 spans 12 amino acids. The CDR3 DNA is TGCACCGTTTATGGACCCTACGACGAGCAGTACTTC. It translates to CTVYGPYDEQYF.

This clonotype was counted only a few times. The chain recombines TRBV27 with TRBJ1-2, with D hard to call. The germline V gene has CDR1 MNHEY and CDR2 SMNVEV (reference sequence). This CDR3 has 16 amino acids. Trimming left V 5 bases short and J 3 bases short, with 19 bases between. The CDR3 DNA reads TGTGCCAGCAGTCCCCTGAGCCCGCCCCGGTACTATGGCTACACCTTC. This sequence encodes CASSPLSPPRYYGYTF.

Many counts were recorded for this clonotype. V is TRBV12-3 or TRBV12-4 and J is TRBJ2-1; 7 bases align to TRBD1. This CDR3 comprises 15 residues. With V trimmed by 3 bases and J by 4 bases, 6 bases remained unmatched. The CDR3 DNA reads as TGTGCCAGCAGTTTGGGGCCCAGGGGGTACAATGAGCAGTTCTTC. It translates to CASSLGPRGYNEQFF.

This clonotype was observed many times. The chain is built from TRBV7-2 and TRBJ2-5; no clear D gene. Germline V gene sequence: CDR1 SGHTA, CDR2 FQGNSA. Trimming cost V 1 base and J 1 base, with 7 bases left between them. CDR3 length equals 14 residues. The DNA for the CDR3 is TGTGCCAGCAGCTTAGGTCAGGTCCAAGAGACCCAGTACTTC. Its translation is CASSLGQVQETQYF.

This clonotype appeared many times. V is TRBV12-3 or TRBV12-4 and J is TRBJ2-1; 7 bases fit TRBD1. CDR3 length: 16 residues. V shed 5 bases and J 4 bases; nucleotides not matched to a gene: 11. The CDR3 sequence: CASSPHRGGPYNEQFF. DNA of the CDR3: TGTGCCAGCAGTCCTCACAGGGGTGGACCGTACAATGAGCAGTTCTTC.

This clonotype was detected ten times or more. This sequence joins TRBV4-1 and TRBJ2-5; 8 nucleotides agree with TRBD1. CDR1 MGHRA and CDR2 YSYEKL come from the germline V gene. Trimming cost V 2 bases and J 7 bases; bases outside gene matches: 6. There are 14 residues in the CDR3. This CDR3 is CASSQTQGVVTQYF. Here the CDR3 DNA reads TGCGCCAGCAGCCAAACACAGGGGGTAGTGACCCAGTACTTC.

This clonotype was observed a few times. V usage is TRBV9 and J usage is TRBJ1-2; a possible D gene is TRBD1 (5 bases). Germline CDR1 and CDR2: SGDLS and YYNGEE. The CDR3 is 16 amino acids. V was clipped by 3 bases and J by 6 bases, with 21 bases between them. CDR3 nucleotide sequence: TGTGCCAGCAGCGCAAGGGGTACGCTAACCTTCAATGGCTACACCTTC. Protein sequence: CASSARGTLTFNGYTF.

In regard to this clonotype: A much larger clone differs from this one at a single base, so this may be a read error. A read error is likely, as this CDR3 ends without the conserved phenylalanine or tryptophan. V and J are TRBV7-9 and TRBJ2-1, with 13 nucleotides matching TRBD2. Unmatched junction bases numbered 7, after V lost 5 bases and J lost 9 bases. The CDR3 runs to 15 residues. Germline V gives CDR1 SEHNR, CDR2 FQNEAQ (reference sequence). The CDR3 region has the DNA TGTGCCAGCAGCCAGGGACTAGCGGGATATGGTGAGCAGTTCATC. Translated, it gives CASSQGLAGYGEQFI.

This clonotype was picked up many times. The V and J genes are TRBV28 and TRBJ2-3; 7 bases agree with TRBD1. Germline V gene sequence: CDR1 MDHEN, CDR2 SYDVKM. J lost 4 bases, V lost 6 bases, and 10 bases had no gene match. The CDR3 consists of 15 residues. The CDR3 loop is CASSRTGWGPDTQYF. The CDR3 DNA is TGTGCCAGCAGCCGGACAGGATGGGGCCCAGATACGCAGTATTTT.

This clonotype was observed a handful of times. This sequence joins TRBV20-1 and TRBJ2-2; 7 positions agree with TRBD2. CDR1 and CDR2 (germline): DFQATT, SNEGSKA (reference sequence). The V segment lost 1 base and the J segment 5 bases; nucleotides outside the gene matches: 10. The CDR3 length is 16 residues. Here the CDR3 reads CSARVPIWGGTGELFF. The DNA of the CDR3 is TGCAGTGCTAGAGTCCCCATCTGGGGGGGAACCGGGGAGCTGTTTTTT.